This T cell receptor (beta chain) was sequenced during a study of identical twins (dated by TCRdb to about 2016). With regard to the full study: To test whether fetal clonotypes persist, the study used deep sequencing on TCR alpha and beta repertoires from monozygotic twins, unrelated adults of various ages, and cord blood. To rule out contamination, replicate twin experiments were performed at different times with different library preparation protocols. Paper-wide results and their limitations: A weaker excess of twin sharing was found in beta out-of-frame sequences because the signal-to-noise ratio was lowered by fewer shared sequences. Fewer insertions were carried by abundant cord blood beta clonotypes, a similar but weaker trend appeared in young adult naive repertoires, and no such trend appeared in memory repertoires. Invariant T cells such as MAIT and iNKT could partly confound zero-insertion analyses, though diverse VJ usage argued against this for most clonotypes. Because the same donors could not be followed over many years, conclusions were based on cross-sectional statistical analysis. Out-of-frame TCR alpha sharing in monozygotic twins was systematically underestimated by recombination models, whereas sharing between unrelated individuals was in agreement with the recombination models. Out-of-frame TCR alpha sequences shared between twins showed an excess of low generation-probability sequences compared with coincidental sharing between unrelated individuals.

Remarks on this clonotype: The specificity of this receptor is unknown. No much larger clone is present one base from it, and per-base qualities are unavailable.

Library creation used 5' RACE. Sequencing took place on an Illumina HiSeq 2000. A universal primer binding site was introduced by template switching, and a unique molecular identifier was present in the final cDNA, enabling accurate counting of TCR cDNA molecules. Specific primers in the conserved constant-segment region were used to synthesize first-strand cDNA for the TCR alpha and beta chains. To control for contamination, each cDNA library was double barcoded with a SMART-Mk sample barcode plus Illumina barcodes. TruSeq adapter sequences and Illumina sample barcodes were added in two successive PCR steps. TCR alpha and beta cDNA libraries were sequenced on the Illumina HiSeq platform with custom primers. In the original analysis: Unique molecular identifiers were extracted from raw reads with MiGEC, and CDR3 positions were determined with MiXCR. For each individual, recombination models were inferred using an EM algorithm with the repgenHMM and IGoR tools. Shared clonotypes were analyzed with the tcR package in R, and sharing was normalized by the product of cloneset sizes. To study raw recombination without the effects of thymic and clonal selection, out-of-frame nonproductive sequences were analyzed. Through fastp at Q25 and MiXCR, TCRdb rebuilt clones from the public reads, retaining in-frame beta chains. CDR3 protein duplicates are merged, each entry listing the most common genes and DNA. For this entry, the V and J calls and clone size follow TCRdb and not the study's own pipeline. The sample profile shows roughly 710,000 distinct CDR3 sequences; around 6% of them were found once. Under 2% of the sample rests with the top ten.

The germline V gene (reference sequence) sets CDR1 to LNHNV and CDR2 to YYDKDF. The V end loses 6 bases and the J end loses 2 bases, and a stretch of 14 bases separates them. The CDR3 spans 15 residues, from the cysteine through the phenylalanine. Left in the record is the CDR3 DNA by itself, 45 bases read in frame from the first base. Only healthy Caucasian donors were included. Three unrelated non-twin adults were additionally sequenced: a male aged 18 to 30, a male aged 50 to 60 and a female aged 50 to 60. Miltenyi CD45RO+ enrichment and human naive T-cell isolation kits were used to isolate memory (CD45RO+) and naive T cells from PBMC.

The TCR comes from a man aged 18 to 29 in good health. The sequenced sample was naive T cells sorted from blood. According to the study, the label for this sample's cell subset or site signals: cells isolated with a human naive T-cell isolation kit. The chain was built from TRBV15 and TRBJ2-1; TRBD2 is a weak D gene call, 5 bases matching. The sequence in DNA is TGTGCCACCAGGGGTAGGGAGCATCCCTACAATGAGCAGTTCTTC. This codes for CATRGREHPYNEQFF.